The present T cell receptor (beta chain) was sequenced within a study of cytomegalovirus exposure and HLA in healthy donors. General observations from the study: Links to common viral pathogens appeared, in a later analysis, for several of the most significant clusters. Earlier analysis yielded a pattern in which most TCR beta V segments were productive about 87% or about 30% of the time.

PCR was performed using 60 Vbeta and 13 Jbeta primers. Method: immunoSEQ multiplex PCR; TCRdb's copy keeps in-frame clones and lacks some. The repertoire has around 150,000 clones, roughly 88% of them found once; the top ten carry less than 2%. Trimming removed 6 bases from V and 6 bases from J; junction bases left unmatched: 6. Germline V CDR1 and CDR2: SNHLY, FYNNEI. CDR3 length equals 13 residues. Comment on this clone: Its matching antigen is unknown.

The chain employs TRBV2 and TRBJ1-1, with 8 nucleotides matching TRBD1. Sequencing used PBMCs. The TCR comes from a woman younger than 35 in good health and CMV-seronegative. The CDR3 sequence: CASRSDRGAEAFF. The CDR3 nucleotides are TGTGCCAGCAGATCCGACAGGGGTGCTGAAGCTTTCTTT. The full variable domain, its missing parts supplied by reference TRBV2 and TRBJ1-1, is EPEVTQTPSHQVTQMGQEVILRCVPISNHLYFYWYRQILGQKVEFLVSFYNNEISEKSEIFDDQFSVERPDGSNFTLKIRSTKLEDSAMYFCASRSDRGAEAFFGQGTRLTVV.